This T cell receptor (beta chain) derives from a study of blood T cell repertoires in COVID-19. Study details: Acute-phase and convalescent COVID-19 samples originated in the United States, Italy and Spain. In each case, the material was cDNA or gDNA derived from T cells, B-cell-depleted T cells, or PBMCs.

In germline, CDR1 is MNHNS, CDR2 SASEGT. This CDR3 contains 15 residues. With 3 bases clipped from V and 5 bases from J, the junction kept 6 bases outside the gene matches. How the authors handled the data: For nucleated cells, counts were estimated from reference gene primer amplification. Here immunoSEQ multiplex PCR was the method, and the copy in TCRdb shows in-frame clones only, minus some. V, J and clone size are taken as reported in that table, and D and trimming were inferred from the DNA itself. Here the sample spans 250,000 to 350,000 clones, around 87% being singletons. V and J are TRBV6-1 and TRBJ1-2; 10 positions match TRBD1. The sequenced sample was peripheral blood. The source of this sequence is a woman between 50 and 59 years old who had recovered from COVID-19. The CDR3 loop reads CASSDPGTGAYGYTF. DNA of the CDR3: TGTGCCAGCAGTGACCCTGGGACAGGGGCTTATGGCTACACCTTC.